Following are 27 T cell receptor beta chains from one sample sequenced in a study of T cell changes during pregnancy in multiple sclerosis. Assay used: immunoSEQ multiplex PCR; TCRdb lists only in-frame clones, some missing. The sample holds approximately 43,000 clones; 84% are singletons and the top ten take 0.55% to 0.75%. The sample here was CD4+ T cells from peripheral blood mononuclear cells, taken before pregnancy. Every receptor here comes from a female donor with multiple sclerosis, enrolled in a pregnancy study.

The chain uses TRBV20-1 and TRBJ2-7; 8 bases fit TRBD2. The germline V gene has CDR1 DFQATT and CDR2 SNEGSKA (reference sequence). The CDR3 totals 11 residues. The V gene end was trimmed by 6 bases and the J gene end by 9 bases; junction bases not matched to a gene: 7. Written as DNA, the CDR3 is TGCAGTGCCGCTAGCGGGCTGGGGCAGTACTTC. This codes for CSAASGLGQYF.

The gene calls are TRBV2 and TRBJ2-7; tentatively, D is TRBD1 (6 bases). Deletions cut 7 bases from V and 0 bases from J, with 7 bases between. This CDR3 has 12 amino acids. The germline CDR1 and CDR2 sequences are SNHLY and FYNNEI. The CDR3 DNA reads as TGTGCCAGCACAGGGGACTCCTACGAGCAGTACTTC. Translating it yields CASTGDSYEQYF.

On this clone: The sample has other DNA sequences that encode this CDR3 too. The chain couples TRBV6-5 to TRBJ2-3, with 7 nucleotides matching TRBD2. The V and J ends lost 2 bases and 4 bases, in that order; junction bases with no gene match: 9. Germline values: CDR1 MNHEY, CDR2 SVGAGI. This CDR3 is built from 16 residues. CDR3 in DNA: TGTGCCAGCAGTTACACTGGCGGGGGACGTTCAGATACGCAGTATTTT. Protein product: CASSYTGGGRSDTQYF.

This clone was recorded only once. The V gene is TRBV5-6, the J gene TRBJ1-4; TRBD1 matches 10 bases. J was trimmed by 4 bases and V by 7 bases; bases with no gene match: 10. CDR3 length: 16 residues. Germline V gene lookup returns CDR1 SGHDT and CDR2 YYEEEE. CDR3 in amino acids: CASGTGARIGNEKLFF. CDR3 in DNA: TGTGCCAGCGGGACAGGGGCGAGGATCGGTAATGAAAAACTGTTTTTT.

For the CDR3, the DNA is TGTGCCAGCAGCCCCCAGGGGGGAAGCACAGATACGCAGTATTTT. Its protein product is CASSPQGGSTDTQYF. The V call is TRBV7-3, the J call TRBJ2-3, with a weak D call TRBD1 (7 bases). Germline V gene lookup returns CDR1 SGHTA and CDR2 FQGTGA. The CDR3 spans 15 residues. The V gene lost 5 bases and the J gene lost 0 bases, with 12 bases spanning the gap.

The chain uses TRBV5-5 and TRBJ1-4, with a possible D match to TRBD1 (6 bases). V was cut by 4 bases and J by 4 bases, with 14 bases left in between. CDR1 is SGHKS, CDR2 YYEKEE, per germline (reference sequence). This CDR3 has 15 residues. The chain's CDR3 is CASSEHRAGNEKLFF. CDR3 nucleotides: TGTGCCAGCAGCGAACACAGGGCCGGTAATGAAAAACTGTTTTTT. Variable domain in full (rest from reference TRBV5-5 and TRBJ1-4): DAGVTQSPTHLIKTRGQQVTLRCSPISGHKSVSWYQQVLGQGPQFIFQYYEKEERGRGNFPDRFSARQFPNYSSELNVNALLLGDSALYLCASSEHRAGNEKLFFGSGTQLSVL.

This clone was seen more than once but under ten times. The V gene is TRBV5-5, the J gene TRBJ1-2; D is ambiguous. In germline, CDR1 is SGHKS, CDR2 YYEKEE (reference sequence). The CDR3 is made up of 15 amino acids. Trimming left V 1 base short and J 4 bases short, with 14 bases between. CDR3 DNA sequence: TGTGCCAGCAGCTTGAAGGAGGAGCGGCTCTATGGCTACACCTTC. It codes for CASSLKEERLYGYTF.

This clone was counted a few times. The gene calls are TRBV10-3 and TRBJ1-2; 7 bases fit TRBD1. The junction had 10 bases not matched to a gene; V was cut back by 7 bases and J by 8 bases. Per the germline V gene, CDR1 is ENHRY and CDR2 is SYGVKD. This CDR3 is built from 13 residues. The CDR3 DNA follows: TGTGCCATCACCGAGGGGGCGTCGAGGGGCTACACCTTC. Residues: CAITEGASRGYTF.

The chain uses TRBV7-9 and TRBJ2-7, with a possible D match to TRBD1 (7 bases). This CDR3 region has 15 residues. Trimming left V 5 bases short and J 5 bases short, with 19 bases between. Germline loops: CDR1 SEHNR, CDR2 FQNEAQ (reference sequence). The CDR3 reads CASSAGRGGFDEQYF. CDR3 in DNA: TGTGCCAGCAGCGCCGGGAGAGGGGGCTTCGACGAGCAGTACTTC.

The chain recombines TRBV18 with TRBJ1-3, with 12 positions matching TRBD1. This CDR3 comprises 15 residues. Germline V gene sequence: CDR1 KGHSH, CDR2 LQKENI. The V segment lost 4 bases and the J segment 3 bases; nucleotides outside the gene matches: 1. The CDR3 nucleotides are TGTGCCAGCTCACGGGACAGGGGGCATGGAAACACCATATATTTT. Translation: CASSRDRGHGNTIYF. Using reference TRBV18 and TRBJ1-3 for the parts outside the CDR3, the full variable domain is NAGVMQNPRHLVRRRGQEARLRCSPMKGHSHVYWYRQLPEEGLKFMVYLQKENIIDESGMPKERFSAEFPKEGPSILRIQQVVRGDSAAYFCASSRDRGHGNTIYFGEGSWLTVV.

CDR3 nucleotides: TGCGCCAGCAGCCCCTCCGGGACTAGCGGGAGGGATGAGCAGTTCTTC. As protein: CASSPSGTSGRDEQFF. J is TRBJ2-1 and V is TRBV5-1; 16 bases line up with TRBD2. The CDR3 loop spans 16 amino acids. The trim removed 4 bases at V and 8 bases at J, leaving 6 bases unmatched. Per germline, CDR1 SGHRS and CDR2 YFSETQ.

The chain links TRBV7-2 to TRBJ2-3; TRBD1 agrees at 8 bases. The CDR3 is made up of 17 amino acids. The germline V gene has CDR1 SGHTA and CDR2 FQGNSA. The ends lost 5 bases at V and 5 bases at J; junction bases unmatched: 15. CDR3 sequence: CASSLEGTGGVRDTQYF. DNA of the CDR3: TGTGCCAGCAGCCTAGAAGGCACAGGGGGAGTGCGAGATACGCAGTATTTT.

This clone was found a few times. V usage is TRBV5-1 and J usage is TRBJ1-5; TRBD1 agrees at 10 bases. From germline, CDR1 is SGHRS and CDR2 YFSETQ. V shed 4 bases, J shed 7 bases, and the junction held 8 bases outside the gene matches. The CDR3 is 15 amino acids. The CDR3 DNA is TGCGCCAGCAGCCCAGGGACAGGGGCGAGGCAGCCCCAGCATTTT. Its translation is CASSPGTGARQPQHF.

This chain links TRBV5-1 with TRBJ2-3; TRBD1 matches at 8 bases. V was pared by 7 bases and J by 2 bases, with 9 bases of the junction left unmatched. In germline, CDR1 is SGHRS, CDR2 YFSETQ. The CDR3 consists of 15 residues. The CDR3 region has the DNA TGCGCCAGCCGACGCGGGACAGGCCTCACAGATACGCAGTATTTT. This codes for CASRRGTGLTDTQYF.

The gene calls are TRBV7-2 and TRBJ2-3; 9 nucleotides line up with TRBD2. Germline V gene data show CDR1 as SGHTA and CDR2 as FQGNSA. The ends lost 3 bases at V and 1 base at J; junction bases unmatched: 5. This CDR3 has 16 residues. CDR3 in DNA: TGTGCCAGCAGCTTCTCCGGGACTAGCCGCACAGATACGCAGTATTTT. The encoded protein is CASSFSGTSRTDTQYF.

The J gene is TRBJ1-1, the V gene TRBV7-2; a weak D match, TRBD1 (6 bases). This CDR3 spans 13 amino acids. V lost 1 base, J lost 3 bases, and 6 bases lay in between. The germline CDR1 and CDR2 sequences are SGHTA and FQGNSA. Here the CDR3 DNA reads TGTGCCAGCAGCTTAGAGGGGGACACTGAAGCTTTCTTT. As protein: CASSLEGDTEAFF. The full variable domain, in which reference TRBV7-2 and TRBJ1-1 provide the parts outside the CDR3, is GAGVSQSPSNKVTEKGKDVELRCDPISGHTALYWYRQSLGQGLEFLIYFQGNSAPDKSGLPSDRFSAERTGGSVSTLTIQRTQQEDSAVYLCASSLEGDTEAFFGQGTRLTVV.

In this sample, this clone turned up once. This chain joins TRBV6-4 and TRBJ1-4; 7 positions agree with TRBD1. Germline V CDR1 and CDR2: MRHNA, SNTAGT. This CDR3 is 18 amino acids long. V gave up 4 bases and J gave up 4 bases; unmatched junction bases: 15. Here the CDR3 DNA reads TGTGCCAGCAGTGCGGACAGGAGCCTCTTCCACTTTAATGAAAAACTGTTTTTT. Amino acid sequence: CASSADRSLFHFNEKLFF.

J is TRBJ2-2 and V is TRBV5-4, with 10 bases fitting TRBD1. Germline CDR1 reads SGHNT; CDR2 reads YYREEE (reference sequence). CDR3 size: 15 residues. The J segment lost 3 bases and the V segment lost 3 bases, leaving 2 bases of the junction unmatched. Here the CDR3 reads CASSSDRGDTGELFF. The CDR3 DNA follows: TGTGCCAGCAGCTCGGACAGGGGGGACACCGGGGAGCTGTTTTTT.

This chain's CDR3 is CASSGTGLYSYYGYTF. The DNA for the CDR3 is TGTGCCAGCAGCGGGACAGGACTCTACTCCTACTATGGCTACACCTTC. This chain uses TRBV2 with TRBJ1-2; TRBD1 matches 8 bases. V was clipped by 6 bases and J by 3 bases; unmatched bases: 12. The CDR3 runs 16 residues. The germline gives CDR1 SNHLY, CDR2 FYNNEI.

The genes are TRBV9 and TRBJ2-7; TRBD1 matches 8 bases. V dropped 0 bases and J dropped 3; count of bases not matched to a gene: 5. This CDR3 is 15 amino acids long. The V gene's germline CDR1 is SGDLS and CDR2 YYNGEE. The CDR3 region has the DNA TGTGCCAGCAGCGTAGCTACAGGGGGAGTCTACGAGCAGTACTTC. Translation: CASSVATGGVYEQYF.

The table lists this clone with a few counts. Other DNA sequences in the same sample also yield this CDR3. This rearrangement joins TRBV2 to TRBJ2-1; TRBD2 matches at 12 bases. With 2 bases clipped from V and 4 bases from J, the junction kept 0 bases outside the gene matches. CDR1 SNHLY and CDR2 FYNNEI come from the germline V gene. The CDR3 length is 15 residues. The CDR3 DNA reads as TGTGCCAGCAGTGAAACTAGCGGGAGGTACAATGAGCAGTTCTTC. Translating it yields CASSETSGRYNEQFF.

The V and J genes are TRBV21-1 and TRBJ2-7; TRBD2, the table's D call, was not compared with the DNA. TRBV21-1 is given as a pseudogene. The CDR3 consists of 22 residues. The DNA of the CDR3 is TGTGCCAGCAGCAAAGGTCCTCATCGAAAGCCTACCCCCCGTCATCCCCTATACGAGCAGTACTTC. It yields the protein CASSKGPHRKPTPRHPLYEQYF.

CDR3 residues: CASLPLRGQPQHF. The CDR3 DNA sequence: TGTGCCAGCCTGCCCCTCAGGGGGCAGCCCCAGCATTTT. The chain is built from TRBV28 and TRBJ1-5; 7 nucleotides agree with TRBD1. The CDR3 sequence is 13 residues long. Trimming took 8 bases from V and 7 from J; bases not matched to a gene: 8. CDR1 is MDHEN, CDR2 SYDVKM, per germline.

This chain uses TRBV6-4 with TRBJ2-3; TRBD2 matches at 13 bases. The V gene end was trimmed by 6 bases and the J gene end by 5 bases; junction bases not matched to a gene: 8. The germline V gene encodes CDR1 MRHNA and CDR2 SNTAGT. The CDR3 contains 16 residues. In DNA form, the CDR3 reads TGTGCCAGCAGCCCAGGACTAGCGGGAGTTATAGATACGCAGTATTTT. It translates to CASSPGLAGVIDTQYF.

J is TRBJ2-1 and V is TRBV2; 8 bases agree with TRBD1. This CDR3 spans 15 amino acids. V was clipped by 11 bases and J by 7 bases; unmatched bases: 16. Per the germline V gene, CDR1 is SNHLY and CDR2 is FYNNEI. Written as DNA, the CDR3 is TGTGCCGTTTCCAGGGAATGGACAGGGACGAATGAGCAGTTCTTC. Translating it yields CAVSREWTGTNEQFF.

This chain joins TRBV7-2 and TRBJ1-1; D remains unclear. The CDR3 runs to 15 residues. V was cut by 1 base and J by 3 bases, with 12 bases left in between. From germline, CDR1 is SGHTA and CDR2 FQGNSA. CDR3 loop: CASSLGWRSDTEAFF. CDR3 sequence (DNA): TGTGCCAGCAGCTTAGGCTGGAGGTCCGACACTGAAGCTTTCTTT.

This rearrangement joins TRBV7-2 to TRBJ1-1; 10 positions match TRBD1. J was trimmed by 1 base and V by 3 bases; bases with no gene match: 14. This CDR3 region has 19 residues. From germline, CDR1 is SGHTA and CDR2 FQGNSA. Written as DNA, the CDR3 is TGTGCCAGCAGCTTGAGGGGAAAGCGTCGGACAGGGGGGAACACTGAAGCTTTCTTT. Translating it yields CASSLRGKRRTGGNTEAFF.